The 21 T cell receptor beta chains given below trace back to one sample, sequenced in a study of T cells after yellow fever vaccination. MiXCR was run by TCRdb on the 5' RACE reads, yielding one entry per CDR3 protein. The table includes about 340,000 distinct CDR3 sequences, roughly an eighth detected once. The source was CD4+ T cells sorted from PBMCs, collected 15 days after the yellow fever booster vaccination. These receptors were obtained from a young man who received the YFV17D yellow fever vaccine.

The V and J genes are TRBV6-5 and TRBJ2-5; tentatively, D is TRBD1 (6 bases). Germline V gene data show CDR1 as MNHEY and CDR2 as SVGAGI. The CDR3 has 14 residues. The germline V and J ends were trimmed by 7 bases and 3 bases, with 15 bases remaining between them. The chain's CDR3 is CASKTDSTKETQYF. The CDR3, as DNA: TGTGCCAGCAAGACGGACAGTACGAAAGAGACCCAGTACTTC.

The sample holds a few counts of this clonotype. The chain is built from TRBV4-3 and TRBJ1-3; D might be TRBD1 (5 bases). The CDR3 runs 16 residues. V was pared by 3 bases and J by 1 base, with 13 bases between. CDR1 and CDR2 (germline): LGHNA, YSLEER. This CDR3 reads CASSQAGTHSGNTIYF. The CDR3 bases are TGCGCCAGCAGCCAGGCCGGGACCCATTCTGGAAACACCATATATTTT.

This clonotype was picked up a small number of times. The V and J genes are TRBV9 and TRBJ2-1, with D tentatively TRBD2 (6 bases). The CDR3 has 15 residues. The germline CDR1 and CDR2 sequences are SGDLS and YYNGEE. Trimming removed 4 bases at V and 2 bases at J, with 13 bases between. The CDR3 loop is CASSLRDWTYNEQFF. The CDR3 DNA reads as TGTGCCAGCAGCCTCCGGGACTGGACCTACAATGAGCAGTTCTTC. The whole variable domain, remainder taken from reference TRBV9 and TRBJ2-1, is DSGVTQTPKHLITATGQRVTLRCSPRSGDLSVYWYQQSLDQGLQFLIQYYNGEERAKGNILERFSAQQFPDLHSELNLSSLELGDSALYFCASSLRDWTYNEQFFGPGTRLTVL.

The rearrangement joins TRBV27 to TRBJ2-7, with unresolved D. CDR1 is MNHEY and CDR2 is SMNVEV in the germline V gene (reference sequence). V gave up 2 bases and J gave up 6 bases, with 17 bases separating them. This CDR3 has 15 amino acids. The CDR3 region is CASSLGGRPLSEQYF. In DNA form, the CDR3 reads TGTGCCAGCAGTTTAGGTGGACGCCCCCTGTCCGAGCAGTACTTC.

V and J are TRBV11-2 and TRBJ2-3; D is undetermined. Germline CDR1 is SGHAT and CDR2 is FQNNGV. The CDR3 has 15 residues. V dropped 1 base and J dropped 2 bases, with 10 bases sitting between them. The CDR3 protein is CASSLGARLTDTQYF. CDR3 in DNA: TGTGCCAGCAGCTTAGGTGCCCGCCTCACAGATACGCAGTATTTT.

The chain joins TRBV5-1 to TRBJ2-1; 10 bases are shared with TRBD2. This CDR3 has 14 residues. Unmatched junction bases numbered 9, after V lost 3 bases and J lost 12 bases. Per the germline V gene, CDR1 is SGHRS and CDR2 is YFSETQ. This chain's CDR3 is CASSWSGGALGQFF. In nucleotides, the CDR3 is TGCGCCAGCAGCTGGAGCGGGGGGGCCTTGGGGCAGTTCTTC.

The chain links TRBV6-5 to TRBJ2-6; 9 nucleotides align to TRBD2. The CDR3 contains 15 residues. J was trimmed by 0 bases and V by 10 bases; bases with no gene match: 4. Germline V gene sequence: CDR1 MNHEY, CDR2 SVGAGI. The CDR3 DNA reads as TGTGCCACACATAGCGGGAGCTCTGGGGCCAACGTCCTGACTTTC. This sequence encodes CATHSGSSGANVLTF.

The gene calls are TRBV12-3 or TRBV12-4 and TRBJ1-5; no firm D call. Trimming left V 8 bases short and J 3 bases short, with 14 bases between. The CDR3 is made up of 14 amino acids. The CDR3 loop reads CASQRLGFNQPQHF. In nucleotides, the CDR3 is TGTGCCAGCCAAAGGTTGGGGTTCAATCAGCCCCAGCATTTT.

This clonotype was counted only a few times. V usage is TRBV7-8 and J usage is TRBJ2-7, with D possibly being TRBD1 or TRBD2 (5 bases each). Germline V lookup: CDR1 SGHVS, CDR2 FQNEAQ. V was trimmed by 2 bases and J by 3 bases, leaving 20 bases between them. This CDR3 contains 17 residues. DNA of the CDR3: TGTGCCAGCAGCTTATTTCTGGGCAGGGAGACCCTCTACGAGCAGTACGTC. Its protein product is CASSLFLGRETLYEQYV.

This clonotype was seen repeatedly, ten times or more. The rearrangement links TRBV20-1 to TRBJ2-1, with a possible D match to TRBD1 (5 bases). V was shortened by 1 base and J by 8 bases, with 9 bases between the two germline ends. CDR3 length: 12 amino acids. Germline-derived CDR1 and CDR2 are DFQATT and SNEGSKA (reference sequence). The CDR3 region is CSARGTTHEQFF. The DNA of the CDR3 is TGCAGTGCTAGAGGGACAACCCATGAGCAGTTCTTC.

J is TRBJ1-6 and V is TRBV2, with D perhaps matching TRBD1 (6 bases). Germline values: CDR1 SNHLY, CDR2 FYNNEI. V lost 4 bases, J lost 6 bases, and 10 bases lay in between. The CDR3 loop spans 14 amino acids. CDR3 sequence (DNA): TGTGCCAGCAGTGGCGGGGGCCGTAATTCACCCCTCCACTTT. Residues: CASSGGGRNSPLHF.

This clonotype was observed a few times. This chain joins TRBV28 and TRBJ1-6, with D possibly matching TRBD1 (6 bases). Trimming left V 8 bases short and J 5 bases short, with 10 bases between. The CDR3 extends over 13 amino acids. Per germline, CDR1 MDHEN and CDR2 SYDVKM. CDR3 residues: CASGTQNNSPLHF. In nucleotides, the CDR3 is TGTGCCAGCGGGACACAGAATAATTCACCCCTCCACTTT.

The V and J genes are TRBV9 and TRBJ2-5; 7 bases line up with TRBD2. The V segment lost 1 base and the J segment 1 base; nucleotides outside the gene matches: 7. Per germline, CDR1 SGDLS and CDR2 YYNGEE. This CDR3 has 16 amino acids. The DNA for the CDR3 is TGTGCCAGCAGCGTATTTGGGGGGACTATCCAAGAGACCCAGTACTTC. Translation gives CASSVFGGTIQETQYF.

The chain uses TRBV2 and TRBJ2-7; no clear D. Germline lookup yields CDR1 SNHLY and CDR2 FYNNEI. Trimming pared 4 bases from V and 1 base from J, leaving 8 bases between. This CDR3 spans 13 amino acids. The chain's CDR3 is CASSATFSYEQYF. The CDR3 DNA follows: TGTGCCAGCAGTGCGACTTTTTCCTACGAGCAGTACTTC.

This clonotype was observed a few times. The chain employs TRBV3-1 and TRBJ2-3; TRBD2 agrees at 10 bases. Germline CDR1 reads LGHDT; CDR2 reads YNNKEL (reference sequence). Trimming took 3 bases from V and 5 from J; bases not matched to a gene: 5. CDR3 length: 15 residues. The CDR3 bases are TGTGCCAGCAGCCATGAGCGGGGGGGCCGAGATACGCAGTATTTT. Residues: CASSHERGGRDTQYF.

The DNA for the CDR3 is TGCGCCAGCAGGACCGGCCTAGCGGGGGCTCAAGAGACCCAGTACTTC. Protein product: CASRTGLAGAQETQYF. The V call is TRBV5-1, the J call TRBJ2-5; 10 bases are shared with TRBD2. The CDR3 runs 16 residues. The germline V gene has CDR1 SGHRS and CDR2 YFSETQ. Trimming removed 5 bases from V and 2 bases from J; junction bases left unmatched: 9.

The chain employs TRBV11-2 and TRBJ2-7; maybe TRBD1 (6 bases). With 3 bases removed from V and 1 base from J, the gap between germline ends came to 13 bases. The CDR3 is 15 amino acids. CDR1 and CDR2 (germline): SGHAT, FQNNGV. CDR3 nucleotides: TGTGCCAGCAGCTTCCATCCGGACAGTTCCTACGAGCAGTACTTC. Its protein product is CASSFHPDSSYEQYF.

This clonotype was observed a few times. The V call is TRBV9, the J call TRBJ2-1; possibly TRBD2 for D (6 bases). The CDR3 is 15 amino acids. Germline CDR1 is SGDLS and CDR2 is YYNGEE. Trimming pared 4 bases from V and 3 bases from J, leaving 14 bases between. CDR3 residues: CASSIQAGLYNEQFF. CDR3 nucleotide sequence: TGTGCCAGCAGCATACAAGCGGGTCTCTACAATGAGCAGTTCTTC.

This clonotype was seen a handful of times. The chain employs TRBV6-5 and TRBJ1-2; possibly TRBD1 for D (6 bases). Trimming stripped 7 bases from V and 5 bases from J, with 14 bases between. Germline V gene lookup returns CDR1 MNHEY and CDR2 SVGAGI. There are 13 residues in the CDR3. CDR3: CASTEQGEYGYTF. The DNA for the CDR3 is TGTGCCAGCACGGAACAGGGCGAATATGGCTACACCTTC.

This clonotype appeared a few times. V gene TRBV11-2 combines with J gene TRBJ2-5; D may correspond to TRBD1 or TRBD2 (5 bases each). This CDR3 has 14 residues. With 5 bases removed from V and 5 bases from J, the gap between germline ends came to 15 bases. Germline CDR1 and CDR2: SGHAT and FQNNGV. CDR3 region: CASSPRWDPETQYF. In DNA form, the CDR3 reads TGTGCCAGCAGCCCTAGGTGGGACCCTGAGACCCAGTACTTC.

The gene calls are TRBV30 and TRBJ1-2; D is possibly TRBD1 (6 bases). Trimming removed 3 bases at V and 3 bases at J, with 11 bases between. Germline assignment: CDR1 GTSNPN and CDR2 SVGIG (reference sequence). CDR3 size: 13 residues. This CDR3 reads CAWRRGQDYGYTF. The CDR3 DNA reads TGTGCCTGGAGACGGGGGCAGGACTATGGCTACACCTTC.